This T cell receptor (beta chain) was obtained from a study of identifying expanded T cells in peripheral blood. Study-wide points: Variance in clone template counts between approximately 2-week samples significantly increased with total template count across all healthy donors.

Points on this clone: Antigen: not known.

Generated by immunoSEQ multiplex PCR, the TCRdb table keeps only in-frame clones and is missing some. The sample holds about 130,000 clones, about 88% seen once. This CDR3 contains 16 residues. Trimming removed 0 bases from V and 4 bases from J, with 16 bases in between. CDR1 is SGDLS, CDR2 YYNGEE, per germline. The chain couples TRBV9 to TRBJ1-2; no firm D call. The TCR sequence derives from a person aged 18 to 70 in good health. Sequenced: blood. The CDR3 reads CASSVAVHGPVYGYTF. DNA for the CDR3: TGTGCCAGCAGCGTAGCGGTCCATGGTCCCGTCTATGGCTACACCTTC.